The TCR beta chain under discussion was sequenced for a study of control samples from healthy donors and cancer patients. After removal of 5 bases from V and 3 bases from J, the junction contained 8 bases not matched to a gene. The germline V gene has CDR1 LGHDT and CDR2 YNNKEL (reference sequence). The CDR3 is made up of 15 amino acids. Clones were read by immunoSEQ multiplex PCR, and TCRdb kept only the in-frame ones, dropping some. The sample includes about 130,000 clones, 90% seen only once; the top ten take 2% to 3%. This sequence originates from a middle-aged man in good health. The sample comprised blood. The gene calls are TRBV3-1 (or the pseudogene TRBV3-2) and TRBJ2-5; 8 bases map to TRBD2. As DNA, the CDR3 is TGTGCCAGCAGCTTTGGCACGGGGGGGGAAGAGACCCAGTACTTC. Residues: CASSFGTGGEETQYF.